A single sample gave rise to the 14 T cell receptor beta chains below, sequenced in a study of blood T cell repertoires in COVID-19. Produced via immunoSEQ multiplex PCR; TCRdb's table is partial and in-frame only. Of about 90,000 clones listed, roughly 77% are singletons. The sample comprised peripheral blood. The source is a human donor in a cohort sampled during active COVID-19.

The chain recombines TRBV27 with TRBJ1-5; TRBD1 is a possible D gene (6 bases). CDR1 is MNHEY and CDR2 is SMNVEV in the germline V gene (reference sequence). The CDR3 is made up of 16 amino acids. The V end lost 3 bases, the J end lost 0 bases, and 12 bases lay between the germline ends. CDR3 DNA sequence: TGTGCCAGCAGTTTGGTAGGGGGATATAGCAATCAGCCCCAGCATTTT. Its protein product is CASSLVGGYSNQPQHF.

The V gene is TRBV27, the J gene TRBJ1-5, with D unresolved. The germline V gene has CDR1 MNHEY and CDR2 SMNVEV (reference sequence). The ends were cut back, 6 bases at V and 0 bases at J, with 12 bases in the middle. The CDR3 is 15 amino acids. CDR3 sequence (DNA): TGTGCCAGCAGGGCAGTCAGATATAGCAATCAGCCCCAGCATTTT. Its translation: CASRAVRYSNQPQHF.

The chain employs TRBV7-2 and TRBJ1-4; 7 bases fit TRBD1. The germline CDR1 and CDR2 sequences are SGHTA and FQGNSA. This CDR3 spans 13 amino acids. After removal of 3 bases from V and 14 bases from J, the junction contained 9 bases not matched to a gene. The CDR3 DNA is TGTGCCAGCAGCTTGGACAGGATGAATCGTCTGTTTTTT. It yields the protein CASSLDRMNRLFF.

This clone is classed as medium-sized. The V gene is TRBV7-9, the J gene TRBJ2-7; D is possibly TRBD2 (5 bases). This CDR3 spans 14 amino acids. V was cut by 1 base and J by 5 bases, with 12 bases left in between. Germline assignment: CDR1 SEHNR and CDR2 FQNEAQ (reference sequence). CDR3 nucleotides: TGTGCCAGCAGCTTAGTTGGAGGTACGAACGAGCAGTACTTC. Protein product: CASSLVGGTNEQYF.

The chain has TRBV5-1 and TRBJ2-2; 7 nucleotides match TRBD2. The CDR3 covers 14 residues. CDR1 and CDR2 (germline): SGHRS, YFSETQ. J lost 6 bases, V lost 4 bases, and 6 bases had no gene match. The CDR3 DNA follows: TGCGCCAGCAGCGCGACTCGGGGGGCCGGGGAGCTGTTTTTT. This sequence encodes CASSATRGAGELFF.

Only one count was recorded for this clone. The chain links TRBV5-4 to TRBJ1-1; 7 nucleotides line up with TRBD1. Germline-derived CDR1 and CDR2 are SGHNT and YYREEE (reference sequence). CDR3 length: 20 amino acids. Trimming at V came to 3 bases and at J to 1 base, leaving 21 bases not matched to a gene. In nucleotides, the CDR3 is TGTGCCAGCAGCTCAGATCTGATCGGACAGGTGACGGTGCGGAACACTGAAGCTTTCTTT. Translating gives CASSSDLIGQVTVRNTEAFF.

The chain uses TRBV10-3 and TRBJ1-5; tentative D call: TRBD1 (5 bases). Trimming removed 4 bases at V and 0 bases at J, with 10 bases between. Germline loops: CDR1 ENHRY, CDR2 SYGVKD. The CDR3 extends over 15 amino acids. The CDR3 DNA is TGTGCCATCAGTGCGGGACTGGATAGCAATCAGCCCCAGCATTTT. Amino acid sequence: CAISAGLDSNQPQHF.

The rearrangement joins TRBV6-6 to TRBJ2-2; D is possibly TRBD1 (6 bases). The CDR3 length is 14 residues. V was trimmed by 5 bases and J by 3 bases, leaving 10 bases between them. Looked up from germline, CDR1 is MNHNY and CDR2 is SVGAGI (reference sequence). CDR3 coding DNA: TGTGCCAGCAGTATGGACAGATACACCGGGGAGCTGTTTTTT. It encodes CASSMDRYTGELFF.

The rearrangement links TRBV6-5 to TRBJ1-1; 7 nucleotides agree with TRBD1. Germline CDR1 reads MNHEY; CDR2 reads SVGAGI. The CDR3 runs to 13 residues. The J segment lost 4 bases and the V segment lost 7 bases, leaving 6 bases of the junction unmatched. CDR3 loop: CASTRQGTTEAFF. CDR3 bases: TGTGCCAGCACTAGACAGGGAACCACTGAAGCTTTCTTT.

This chain links TRBV6-5 with TRBJ1-2; unclear D gene. The CDR3 is 12 amino acids. The ends were cut back, 8 bases at V and 2 bases at J, with 9 bases in the middle. CDR1 and CDR2 from the germline V gene are MNHEY and SVGAGI. In nucleotides, the CDR3 is TGTGCCAGCCTTCACGGGAACTATGGCTACACCTTC. As protein: CASLHGNYGYTF.

This clone was recorded many times. The V call is TRBV24-1, the J call TRBJ2-5; D is undetermined. V was clipped by 9 bases and J by 4 bases, with 8 bases between them. CDR1 KGHDR and CDR2 SFDVKD come from the germline V gene. The CDR3 loop spans 11 amino acids. CDR3 in amino acids: CATAGGETQYF. As DNA, the CDR3 is TGTGCCACCGCCGGCGGAGAGACCCAGTACTTC.

Of note for this clone: The same CDR3 is also encoded by other DNA sequences in this sample. The chain links TRBV5-8 to TRBJ2-5; 12 nucleotides agree with TRBD1. The CDR3 runs to 14 residues. The trim removed 4 bases at V and 5 bases at J, leaving 3 bases unmatched. The V gene's germline CDR1 is SGHTS and CDR2 YDEGEE. In DNA form, the CDR3 reads TGTGCCAGCAGCCTGGGACAGGGGGCCGAGACCCAGTACTTC. This translates into CASSLGQGAETQYF.

This chain joins TRBV5-1 and TRBJ1-1, with 12 nucleotides matching TRBD1. CDR1 and CDR2 from the germline V gene are SGHRS and YFSETQ. The CDR3 sequence is 16 residues long. Germline trimming cut 3 bases from V and 1 base from J; bases unmatched to any gene: 4. The CDR3 spells CASSSGQGASNTEAFF. The CDR3 DNA sequence: TGCGCCAGCAGCTCGGGACAGGGGGCATCGAACACTGAAGCTTTCTTT. Together with reference TRBV5-1 and TRBJ1-1, the CDR3 gives the full variable domain: KAGVTQTPRYLIKTRGQQVTLSCSPISGHRSVSWYQQTPGQGLQFLFEYFSETQRNKGNFPGRFSGRQFSNSRSEMNVSTLELGDSALYLCASSSGQGASNTEAFFGQGTRLTVV.

This clone was counted only a few times. The chain has TRBV19 and TRBJ1-6; 7 positions agree with TRBD1. In germline, CDR1 is LNHDA, CDR2 SQIVND (reference sequence). J lost 8 bases, V lost 6 bases, and 7 bases had no gene match. The CDR3 sequence is 14 residues long. The CDR3 DNA is TGTGCCAGTAGAGGGGGACAGTTTGATTCACCCCTCCACTTT. It codes for CASRGGQFDSPLHF.